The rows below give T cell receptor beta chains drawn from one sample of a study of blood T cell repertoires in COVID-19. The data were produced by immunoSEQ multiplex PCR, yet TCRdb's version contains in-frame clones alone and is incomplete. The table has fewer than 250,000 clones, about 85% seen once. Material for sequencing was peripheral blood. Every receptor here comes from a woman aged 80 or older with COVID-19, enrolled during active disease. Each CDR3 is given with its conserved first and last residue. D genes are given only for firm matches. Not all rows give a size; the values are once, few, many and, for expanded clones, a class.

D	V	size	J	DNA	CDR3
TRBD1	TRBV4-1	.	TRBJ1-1	TGCGCCAGCAGCCACCCGACAGGGTACACTGAAGCTTTCTTT	CASSHPTGYTEAFF
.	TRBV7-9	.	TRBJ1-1	TGTGCCAGCACCACGGGAGGGATTGCACTTGAAGCTTTCTTT	CASTTGGIALEAFF
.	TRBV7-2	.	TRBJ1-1	TGTGCCAGCAGCTTTCAGGGATTCAACACTGAAGCTTTCTTT	CASSFQGFNTEAFF
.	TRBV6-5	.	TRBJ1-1	TGTGCCAGCAGTTACCGGGGTGCGGGGACTGAAGCTTTCTTT	CASSYRGAGTEAFF
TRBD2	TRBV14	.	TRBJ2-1	TGTGCCAGCAGCCGGACTAGCGGAAACTACAATGAGCAGTTCTTC	CASSRTSGNYNEQFF
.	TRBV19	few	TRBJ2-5	TGTGCCAGTAGTATACCCGGCAGGGGCGTACAGACCCAGTACTTC	CASSIPGRGVQTQYF
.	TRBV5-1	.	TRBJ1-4	TGCGCCAGCAGCAGGGACACAGCAACTAATGAAAAACTGTTTTTT	CASSRDTATNEKLFF
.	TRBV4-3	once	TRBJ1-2	TGCGCCAGCAGCCAGGAACTCCGGGAAAACTATGGCTACACCTTC	CASSQELRENYGYTF
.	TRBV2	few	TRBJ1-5	TGTGCCAGCAGTGCGGAGAGCAGGGACAATCAGCCCCAGCATTTT	CASSAESRDNQPQHF
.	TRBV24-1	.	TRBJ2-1	TGTGCCACCGGTGACTTGACTCCCGCGGCGCACAATGAGCAGTTCTTC	CATGDLTPAAHNEQFF
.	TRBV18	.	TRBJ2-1	TGTGCCAGCTCTTCGGAAAGACTGAATGAGCAGTTCTTC	CASSSERLNEQFF
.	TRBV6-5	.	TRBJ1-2	TGTGCCAGCAGTCTGATAACAGGTTCTAACTATGGCTACACCTTC	CASSLITGSNYGYTF
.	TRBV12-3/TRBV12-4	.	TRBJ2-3	TGTGCCAGCAGTACTAGCATGCCGGATACGCAGTATTTT	CASSTSMPDTQYF
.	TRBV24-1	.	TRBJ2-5	TGTGCCACCAGTGATTTCGGCGGTGCGCCTGAGACCCAGTACTTC	CATSDFGGAPETQYF
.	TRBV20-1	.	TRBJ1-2	TGCAGTGCTAGAGTCGATGGCTACACCTTC	CSARVDGYTF
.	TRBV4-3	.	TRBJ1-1	TGCGCCAGCAGCCCCTCCCGGGGGAGTTTAGTCACTGAAGCTTTCTTT	CASSPSRGSLVTEAFF
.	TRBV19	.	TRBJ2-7	TGTGCCAGTAGTCTGTCACAGGGCTACGAGCAGTACTTC	CASSLSQGYEQYF
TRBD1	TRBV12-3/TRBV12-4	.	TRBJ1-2	TGTGCCAGCAGCCTAGGACAGGGGTGGGGCTACACCTTC	CASSLGQGWGYTF
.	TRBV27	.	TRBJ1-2	TGTGCCAGCAGTCCCACAGGGACCTATGGCTACACCTTC	CASSPTGTYGYTF
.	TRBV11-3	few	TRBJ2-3	TGTGCCAGCAGCTTCACAGCCACAGATACGCAGTATTTT	CASSFTATDTQYF
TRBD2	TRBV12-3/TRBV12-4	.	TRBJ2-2	TGTGCCAGCAGTTTGGCTCGGCGGGGGGCGGTGTTTTTT	CASSLARRGAVFF
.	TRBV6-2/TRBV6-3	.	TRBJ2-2	TGTGCCAGCAGTTACCGCGTATCCGGGGAGCTGTTTTTT	CASSYRVSGELFF
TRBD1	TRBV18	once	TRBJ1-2	TGTGCCAGCTCACAGGGGACAGGGGATAACTATGGCTACACCTTC	CASSQGTGDNYGYTF
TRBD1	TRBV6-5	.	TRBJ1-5	TGTGCCAGCAGGACGACAGGGAGAAGCAATCAGCCCCAGCATTTT	CASRTTGRSNQPQHF
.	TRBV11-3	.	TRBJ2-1	TGTGCCAGCAGCTTAGGCGAGGGATCCTACAATGAGCAGTTCTTC	CASSLGEGSYNEQFF
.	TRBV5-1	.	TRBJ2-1	TGCGCCAGCAGCTCCGACTCCTCCTCCTACAATGAGCAGTTCTTC	CASSSDSSSYNEQFF
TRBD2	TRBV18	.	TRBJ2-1	TGTGCCAGCTCACCCGGACTAGTCTTAACGAATGAGCAGTTCTTC	CASSPGLVLTNEQFF
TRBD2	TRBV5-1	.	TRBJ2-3	TGCGCCAGCAGCGCCGGGACTAGCCATTCCGGGACGCAGTATTTT	CASSAGTSHSGTQYF
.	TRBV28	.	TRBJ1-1	TGTGCCAGCACCGTGGGGGGGGAGGGAGGCACTGAAGCTTTCTTT	CASTVGGEGGTEAFF
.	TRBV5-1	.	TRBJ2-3	TGCGCCAGCAGCCCGGACGGGGTTAAGGGTGATACGCAGTATTTT	CASSPDGVKGDTQYF